This record looks at one TCR beta chain sequence and its context. Its antigen is not identified. The study reverse transcribed the entire isolated RNA, so it sequenced expressed TCRB transcripts. The data were produced by immunoSEQ multiplex PCR, yet TCRdb's version contains in-frame clones alone and is incomplete. The sample has 550,000 to 850,000 clones, roughly 13% seen once. The data originate from a study of beta chain features in type 1 diabetes. V dropped 0 bases and J dropped 0 bases, with 12 bases sitting between them. Germline lookup yields CDR1 GTSNPN and CDR2 SVGIG (reference sequence). The CDR3 covers 17 residues. Study-level points and caveats: A cDNA-based sequencing approach could over-represent cells with high TCR expression. Shortening that was moderate but significant affected the TCRB CDR3s of Type 1 diabetes patients in all four CD4+ subsets.

The specimen sequenced was naive CD4+ T cells from blood. The receptor's source is a man in his late teens or twenties with type 1 diabetes. The chain employs TRBV30 and TRBJ2-6, with D maybe TRBD2 (6 bases). CDR3 sequence: CAWSVFPGVSGANVLTF. Written as DNA, the CDR3 is TGTGCCTGGAGTGTTTTCCCGGGGGTCTCTGGGGCCAACGTCCTGACTTTC.